These T cell receptor beta chains were read from a single sample in a study of cytomegalovirus exposure and HLA in healthy donors. TCRdb's table, derived via immunoSEQ multiplex PCR, lists solely in-frame clones and lacks some. The sample contains under 200,000 clones, about four fifths of which appear only once. Sequencing input: PBMCs. The receptors here all came from a woman in her twenties or thirties in good health and CMV-seropositive. The CDR3 runs from the conserved cysteine through the conserved F or W. Fields, in order: V gene, CDR3 protein.

V gene: TRBV6-5; CDR3 protein: CASSSLAGAPNEQYF
V gene: TRBV5-6; CDR3 protein: CASSPGGSTYEQYF
V gene: TRBV28; CDR3 protein: CATRTGLSGNTIYF
V gene: TRBV7-8; CDR3 protein: CASSPLGFEAYGYTF
V gene: TRBV7-8; CDR3 protein: CASSLKQGEQPQHF
V gene: TRBV5-1; CDR3 protein: CASSSTFTGVDEQYF
V gene: TRBV5-6; CDR3 protein: CASSPVTAYEQYF
V gene: TRBV4-2; CDR3 protein: CASSQGGPLSGQVAEKLFF
V gene: TRBV28; CDR3 protein: CASSFGGVRGMPYEQYF
V gene: TRBV5-5; CDR3 protein: CASSLSLSYEQYF
V gene: TRBV11-2; CDR3 protein: CASSFTDNTEAFF
V gene: TRBV27; CDR3 protein: CASSFLGSSEQYF
V gene: TRBV15; CDR3 protein: CATSRDAGKQFF
V gene: TRBV6-1; CDR3 protein: CASIRTQAEAFF
V gene: TRBV2; CDR3 protein: CATFGNEQFF
V gene: TRBV5-6; CDR3 protein: CASSLRFAGGKGDGYTF
V gene: TRBV29-1; CDR3 protein: CSAQGGTGGNEQFF
V gene: TRBV7-9; CDR3 protein: CASSLAYYEQYF
V gene: TRBV5-6; CDR3 protein: CASSSTDRIGGYTF
V gene: TRBV7-6; CDR3 protein: CASSPQTGSLYEQYF
V gene: TRBV28; CDR3 protein: CATRDYYNEQFF
V gene: TRBV11-2; CDR3 protein: CASSLGPRPEAFF
V gene: TRBV25-1; CDR3 protein: CASSEFRGEGEKLFF
V gene: TRBV13; CDR3 protein: CASSRRQGAGSGELFF
V gene: TRBV18; CDR3 protein: CASSKTSTGGPNQGEQYF
V gene: TRBV30; CDR3 protein: CPTRDTQYF
V gene: TRBV19; CDR3 protein: CASSIGTGRGTEAFF
V gene: TRBV6-5; CDR3 protein: CASTSGGGRDTQYF
V gene: TRBV11-1; CDR3 protein: CASSLGLRGYEQYF
V gene: TRBV27; CDR3 protein: CASSLGLAGYEQYF